This is a list of T cell receptor beta chains from one sample in a study of T-cell memory formation after mild COVID-19. One entry per CDR3 protein results from TCRdb running MiXCR on the 5' RACE reads. Here the sample spans 200,000 or so distinct CDR3 sequences, around 9.5% being singletons. Sequencing used PBMCs or a T cell subset sorted from them (not recorded which). All receptors come from a man aged 18 to 30 who had mild COVID-19 (a few samples of this study predate the infection). Cell type and time point are not known. Each CDR3 is given with its conserved first and last residue. D genes are given only for firm matches. Rows may omit the clone size; those that give it use once, few, many or a size class.

v_gene	abundance	j_gene	d_gene	CDR3aa	CDR3nt
TRBV3-1	-	TRBJ1-1	-	CASSPGQLLNTEAFF	TGTGCCAGCAGCCCCGGACAGCTCTTGAACACTGAAGCTTTCTTT
TRBV20-1	few	TRBJ2-3	-	CSAREARRVTDTQYF	TGCAGTGCTAGAGAAGCCAGGAGAGTCACAGATACGCAGTATTTT
TRBV4-3	many	TRBJ1-3	-	CASSQDTRQLFGNTIYF	TGCGCCAGCAGCCAAGACACCCGACAGTTATTTGGAAACACCATATATTTT
TRBV5-1	many	TRBJ2-5	-	CASSLDPAGQETQYF	TGCGCCAGCAGCTTGGACCCGGCGGGGCAAGAGACCCAGTACTTC
TRBV7-8	-	TRBJ1-5	TRBD1	CASSAGQGAVGNQPQHF	TGTGCCAGCAGCGCGGGACAGGGGGCAGTTGGCAATCAGCCCCAGCATTTT
TRBV18	once	TRBJ2-7	-	CASSPGESRSSYEQYF	TGTGCCAGCTCTCCCGGGGAGTCCCGAAGCTCCTACGAGCAGTACTTC
TRBV3-1	few	TRBJ1-5	-	CASSQLPGGGQPQHF	TGTGCCAGCAGCCAATTGCCAGGAGGGGGTCAGCCCCAGCATTTT
TRBV12-3/TRBV12-4	few	TRBJ2-2	TRBD1	CASRSGTVNTGELFF	TGTGCCAGCAGGTCCGGGACAGTTAACACCGGGGAGCTGTTTTTT
TRBV7-9	few	TRBJ2-3	TRBD2	CASSWEGGTDTQYF	TGTGCCAGCAGCTGGGAGGGTGGCACAGATACGCAGTATTTT
TRBV21-1	-	TRBJ1-1	-	CAGGDRGFWTEAFF	TGTGCCGGGGGGGACAGGGGTTTTTGGACTGAAGCTTTCTTT
TRBV7-2	many	TRBJ2-1	-	CASTPASGNEQFF	TGTGCCAGCACCCCGGCGTCTGGCAATGAGCAGTTCTTC
TRBV6-1	many	TRBJ1-2	-	CASSDDSNTGLRGYDYGYTF	TGTGCCAGCAGTGATGACTCGAATACAGGGCTAAGAGGATATGACTATGGCTACACCTTC
TRBV20-1	few	TRBJ2-5	TRBD2	CSARDSVSGGSYQETQYF	TGCAGTGCTAGAGATAGCGTAAGCGGGGGGAGCTACCAAGAGACCCAGTACTTC
TRBV29-1	few	TRBJ2-1	TRBD2	CSMTSGGASSYNEQFF	TGCAGTATGACTAGCGGGGGGGCTAGCTCCTACAATGAGCAGTTCTTC
TRBV2	many	TRBJ2-5	TRBD1	CASRGGWDETQYF	TGTGCCAGCAGAGGGGGCTGGGATGAGACCCAGTACTTC
TRBV4-2	few	TRBJ2-1	TRBD2	CASSQETSGTYNEQFF	TGTGCCAGCAGCCAAGAGACTAGCGGGACCTACAATGAGCAGTTCTTC
TRBV2	few	TRBJ1-2	-	CASSQYGYTF	TGTGCCAGCAGTCAATATGGCTACACCTTC
TRBV20-1	few	TRBJ2-3	TRBD2	CSASLLFQRGGSTQYF	TGCAGTGCTAGTTTGTTGTTCCAGCGGGGGGGGAGTACGCAGTATTTT
TRBV3-1	few	TRBJ2-7	TRBD1	CASSPHHVLRDRVPREQYF	TGTGCCAGCAGCCCACACCACGTACTCCGGGACAGGGTACCACGCGAGCAGTACTTC
TRBV5-1	many	TRBJ2-3	-	CASSIGTLTDTQYF	TGCGCCAGCAGCATCGGGACCCTCACAGATACGCAGTATTTT
TRBV5-1	many	TRBJ1-3	-	CASSLLTGSSGNTIYF	TGCGCCAGCAGCCTCCTGACAGGAAGCTCTGGAAACACCATATATTTT
TRBV9	few	TRBJ1-5	-	CASSAGTNQPQHF	TGTGCCAGCAGCGCAGGGACCAATCAGCCCCAGCATTTT
TRBV6-6	few	TRBJ2-7	-	CASTDLRRTYEQYF	TGTGCCAGCACCGACCTCAGGAGAACCTACGAGCAGTACTTC
TRBV7-8	-	TRBJ2-3	TRBD2	CASSSLAGGGTQYF	TGTGCCAGCAGCTCACTAGCGGGGGGGGGCACGCAGTATTTT
TRBV15	few	TRBJ2-5	-	CATSRYGKTQYF	TGTGCCACCAGCAGATACGGAAAGACCCAGTACTTC
TRBV6-5	few	TRBJ1-2	-	CASSPVPQGELTGYTF	TGTGCCAGCAGCCCAGTCCCCCAGGGAGAGCTCACTGGCTACACCTTC
TRBV4-3	-	TRBJ1-4	-	CASSHRVVDRLRSNEKLFF	TGCGCCAGCAGCCACAGAGTGGTAGACCGACTTCGCTCTAATGAAAAACTGTTTTTT
TRBV10-3	few	TRBJ2-4	TRBD2	CAISESGLAGNIQYF	TGTGCCATCAGTGAGTCTGGACTAGCGGGCAACATTCAGTACTTC
TRBV10-3	-	TRBJ1-6	-	CAISDSDRFYF	TGTGCCATCAGTGACTCGGACAGATTTTACTTT
TRBV28	few	TRBJ1-2	TRBD1	CASSLGGQGKVAF	TGTGCCAGCAGTTTAGGGGGACAGGGAAAAGTGGCCTTC
TRBV7-6	many	TRBJ2-3	TRBD1	CASSPVRGTDTQYF	TGTGCCAGCAGCCCCGTCAGGGGGACAGATACGCAGTATTTT
TRBV10-2	-	TRBJ2-5	-	CASSESGAWGETQYF	TGCGCCAGCAGTGAGTCAGGGGCCTGGGGTGAGACCCAGTACTTC
TRBV5-1	many	TRBJ2-5	-	CASSLAQGSSQETQYF	TGCGCCAGCAGCTTGGCCCAGGGTAGCAGCCAAGAGACCCAGTACTTC
TRBV7-2	few	TRBJ1-5	-	CASSLGSAVHQPQHF	TGTGCCAGCAGCTTAGGTTCGGCAGTTCATCAGCCCCAGCATTTT
TRBV1	-	TRBJ1-2	-	CTSSPPGVEGSRDGYTF	TGCACCAGCAGCCCGCCGGGGGTAGAAGGGTCCAGAGATGGCTACACCTTC
TRBV11-3	-	TRBJ2-2	-	CASSLGRGNGELFF	TGTGCCAGCAGCTTAGGCAGGGGTAACGGGGAGCTGTTTTTT
TRBV20-1	many	TRBJ2-6	-	CSATQGSGANVLTF	TGCAGTGCTACACAGGGAAGTGGGGCCAACGTCCTGACTTTC
TRBV5-1	many	TRBJ2-5	-	CASSLEVGPQETQYF	TGCGCCAGCAGCTTGGAAGTGGGCCCTCAAGAGACCCAGTACTTC
TRBV7-6	-	TRBJ1-2	TRBD1	CASSGQGARGYTF	TGTGCCAGCAGTGGGCAGGGGGCTCGTGGCTACACCTTC
TRBV20-1	many	TRBJ2-5	-	CSALTPRETQYF	TGCAGTGCCCTCACCCCGCGGGAGACCCAGTACTTC
TRBV5-5	-	TRBJ2-3	-	CASSLAGGGSTDTQYF	TGTGCCAGCAGCTTGGCCGGCGGCGGGAGCACAGATACGCAGTATTTT
TRBV4-3	-	TRBJ2-2	-	CASSQILETGELFF	TGCGCCAGCAGCCAAATACTAGAGACCGGGGAGCTGTTTTTT
TRBV7-2	few	TRBJ1-4	TRBD1	CASSAGTGLSEKLFF	TGTGCCAGCAGCGCAGGGACAGGGCTGAGTGAAAAACTGTTTTTT
TRBV6-2/TRBV6-3	few	TRBJ1-5	TRBD1	CASSFGTASNQPQHF	TGTGCCAGCAGCTTCGGGACAGCGAGCAATCAGCCCCAGCATTTT
TRBV12-3/TRBV12-4	many	TRBJ2-2	-	CASSLVADTGELFF	TGTGCCAGCAGTTTAGTGGCGGATACCGGGGAGCTGTTTTTT